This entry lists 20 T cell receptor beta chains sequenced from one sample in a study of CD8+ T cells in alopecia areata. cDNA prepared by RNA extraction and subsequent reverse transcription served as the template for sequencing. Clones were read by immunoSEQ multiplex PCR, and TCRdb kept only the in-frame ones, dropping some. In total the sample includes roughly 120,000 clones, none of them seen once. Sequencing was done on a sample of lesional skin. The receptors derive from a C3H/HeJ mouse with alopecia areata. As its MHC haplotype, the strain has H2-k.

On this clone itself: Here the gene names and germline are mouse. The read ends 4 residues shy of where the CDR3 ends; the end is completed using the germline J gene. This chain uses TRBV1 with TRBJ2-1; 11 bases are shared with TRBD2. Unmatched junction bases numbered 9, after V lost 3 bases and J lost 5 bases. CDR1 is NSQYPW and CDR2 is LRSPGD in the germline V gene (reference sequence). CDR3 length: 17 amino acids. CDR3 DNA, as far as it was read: TGCACCTGCAGTGCCCCCCCGGACTGGGGGGTTAATGCT. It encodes CTCSAPPDWGVNA. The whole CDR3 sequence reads CTCSAPPDWGVNAEQFF.

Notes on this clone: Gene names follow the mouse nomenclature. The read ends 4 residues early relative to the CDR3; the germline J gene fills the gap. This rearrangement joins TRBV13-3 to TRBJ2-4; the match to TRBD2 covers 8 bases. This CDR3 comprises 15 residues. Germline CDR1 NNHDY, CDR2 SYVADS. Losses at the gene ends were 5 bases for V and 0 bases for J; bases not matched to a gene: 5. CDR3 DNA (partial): TGTGCCAGCAGGCCCACTGGGGGTAGTCAAAAC. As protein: CASRPTGGSQN. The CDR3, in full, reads CASRPTGGSQNTLYF.

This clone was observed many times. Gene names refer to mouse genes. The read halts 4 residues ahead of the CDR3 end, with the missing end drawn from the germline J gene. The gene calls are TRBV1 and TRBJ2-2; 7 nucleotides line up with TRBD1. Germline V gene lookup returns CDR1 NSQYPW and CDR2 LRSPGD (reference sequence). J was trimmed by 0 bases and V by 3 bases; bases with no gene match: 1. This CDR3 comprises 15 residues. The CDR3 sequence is CTCSARGTNTGQLYF. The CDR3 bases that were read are TGCACCTGCAGTGCCAGGGGGACAAACACCGGG.

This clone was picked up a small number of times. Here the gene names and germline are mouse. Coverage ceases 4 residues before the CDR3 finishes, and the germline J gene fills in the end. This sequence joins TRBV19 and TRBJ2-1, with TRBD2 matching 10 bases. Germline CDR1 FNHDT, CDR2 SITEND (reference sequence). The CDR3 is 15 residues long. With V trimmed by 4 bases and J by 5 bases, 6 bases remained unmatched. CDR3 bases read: TGTGCCAGCAGTCCTGACTGGGGGGAAGATGCT. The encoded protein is CASSPDWGEDA. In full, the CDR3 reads CASSPDWGEDAEQFF.

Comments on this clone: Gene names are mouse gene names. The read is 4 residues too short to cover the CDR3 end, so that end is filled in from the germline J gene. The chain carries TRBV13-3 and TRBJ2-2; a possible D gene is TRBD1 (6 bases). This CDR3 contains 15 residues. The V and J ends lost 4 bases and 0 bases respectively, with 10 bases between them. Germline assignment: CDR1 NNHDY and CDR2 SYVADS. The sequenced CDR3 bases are TGTGCCAGCAGTCGACAGGTAGCAAACACCGGG. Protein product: CASSRQVANTG. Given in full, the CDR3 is CASSRQVANTGQLYF. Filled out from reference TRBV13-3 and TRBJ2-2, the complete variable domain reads EAAVTQSPRSKVAVTGGKVTLSCHQTNNHDYMYWYRQDTGHGLRLIHYSYVADSTEKGDIPDGYKASRPSQENFSLILELASLSQTAVYFCASSRQVANTGQLYFGEGSKLTVL.

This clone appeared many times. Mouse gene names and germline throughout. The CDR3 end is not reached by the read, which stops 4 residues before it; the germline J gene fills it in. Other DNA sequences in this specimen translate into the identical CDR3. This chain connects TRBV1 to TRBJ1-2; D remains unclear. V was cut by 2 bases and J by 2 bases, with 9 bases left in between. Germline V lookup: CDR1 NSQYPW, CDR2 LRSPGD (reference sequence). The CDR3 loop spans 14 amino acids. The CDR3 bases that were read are TGCACCTGCAGTGCACGGCAGGAGAACTCC. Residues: CTCSARQENS. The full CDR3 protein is CTCSARQENSDYTF.

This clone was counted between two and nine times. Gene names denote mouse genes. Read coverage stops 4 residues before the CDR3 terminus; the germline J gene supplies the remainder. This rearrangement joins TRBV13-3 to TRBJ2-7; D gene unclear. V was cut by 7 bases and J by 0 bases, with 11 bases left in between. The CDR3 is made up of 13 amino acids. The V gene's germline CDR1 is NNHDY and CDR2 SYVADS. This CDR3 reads CASQDTNSYEQYF. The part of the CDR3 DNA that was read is TGTGCCAGCCAAGACACAAACTCCTAT.

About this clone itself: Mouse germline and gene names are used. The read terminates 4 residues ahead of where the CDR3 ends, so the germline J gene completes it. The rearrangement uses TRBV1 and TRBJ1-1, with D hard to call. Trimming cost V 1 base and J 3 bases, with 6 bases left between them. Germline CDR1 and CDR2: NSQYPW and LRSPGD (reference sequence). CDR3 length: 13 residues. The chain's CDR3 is CTCSAASDTEVFF. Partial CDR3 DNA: TGCACCTGCAGTGCAGCATCAGACACA.

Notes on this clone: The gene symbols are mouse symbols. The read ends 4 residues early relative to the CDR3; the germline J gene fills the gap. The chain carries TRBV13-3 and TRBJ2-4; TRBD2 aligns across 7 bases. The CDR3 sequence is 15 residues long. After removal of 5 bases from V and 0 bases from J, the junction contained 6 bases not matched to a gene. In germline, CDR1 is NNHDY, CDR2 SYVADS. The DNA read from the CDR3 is TGTGCCAGCAGAAGGCTGGGGGATAGTCAAAAC. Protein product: CASRRLGDSQN. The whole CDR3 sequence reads CASRRLGDSQNTLYF. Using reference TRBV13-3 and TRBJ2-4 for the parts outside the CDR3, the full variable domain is EAAVTQSPRSKVAVTGGKVTLSCHQTNNHDYMYWYRQDTGHGLRLIHYSYVADSTEKGDIPDGYKASRPSQENFSLILELASLSQTAVYFCASRRLGDSQNTLYFGAGTRLSVL.

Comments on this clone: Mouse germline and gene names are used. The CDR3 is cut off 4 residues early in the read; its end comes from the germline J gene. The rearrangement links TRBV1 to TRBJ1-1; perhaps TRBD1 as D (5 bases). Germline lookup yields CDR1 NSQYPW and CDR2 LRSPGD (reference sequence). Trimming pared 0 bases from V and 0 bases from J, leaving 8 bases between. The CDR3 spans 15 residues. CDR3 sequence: CTCSADTGANTEVFF. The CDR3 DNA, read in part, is TGCACCTGCAGTGCAGACACAGGAGCAAACACA.

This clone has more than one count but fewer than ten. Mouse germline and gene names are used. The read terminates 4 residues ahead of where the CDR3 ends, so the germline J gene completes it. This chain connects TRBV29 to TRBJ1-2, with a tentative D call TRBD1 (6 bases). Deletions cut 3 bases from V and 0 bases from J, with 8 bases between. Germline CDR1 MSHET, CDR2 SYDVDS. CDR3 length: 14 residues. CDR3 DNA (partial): TGTGCTAGCAGTTTGGGACAACCAAACTCC. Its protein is CASSLGQPNS. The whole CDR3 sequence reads CASSLGQPNSDYTF. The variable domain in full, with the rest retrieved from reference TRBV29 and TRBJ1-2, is DMKVTQMPRYLIKRMGENVLLECGQDMSHETMYWYRQDPGLGLQLIYISYDVDSNSEGDIPKGYRVSRKKREHFSLILDSAKTNQTSVYFCASSLGQPNSDYTFGSGTRLLVI.

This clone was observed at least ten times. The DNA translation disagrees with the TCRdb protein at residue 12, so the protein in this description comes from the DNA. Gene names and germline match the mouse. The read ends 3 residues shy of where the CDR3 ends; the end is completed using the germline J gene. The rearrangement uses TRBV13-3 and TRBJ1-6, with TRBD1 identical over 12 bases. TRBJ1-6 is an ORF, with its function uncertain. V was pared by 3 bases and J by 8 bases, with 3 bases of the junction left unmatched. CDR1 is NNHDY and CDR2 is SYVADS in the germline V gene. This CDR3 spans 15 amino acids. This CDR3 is CASSGGTGGDSPLYF. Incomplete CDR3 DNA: TGTGCCAGCAGTGGCGGGACAGGGGGCGATTCGCCC.

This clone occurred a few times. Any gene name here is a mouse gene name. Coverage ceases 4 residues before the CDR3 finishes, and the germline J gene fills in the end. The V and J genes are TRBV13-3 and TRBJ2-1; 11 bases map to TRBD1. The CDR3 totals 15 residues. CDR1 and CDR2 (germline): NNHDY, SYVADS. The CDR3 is CASSPGTGGWAEQFF. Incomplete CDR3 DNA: TGTGCCAGCAGTCCCGGGACAGGGGGTTGGGCT.

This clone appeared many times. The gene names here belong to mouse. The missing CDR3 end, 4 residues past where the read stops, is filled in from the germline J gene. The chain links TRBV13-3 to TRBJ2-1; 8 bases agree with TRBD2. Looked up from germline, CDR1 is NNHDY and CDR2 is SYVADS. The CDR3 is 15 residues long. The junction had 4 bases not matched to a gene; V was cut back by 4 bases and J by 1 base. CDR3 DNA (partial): TGTGCCAGCAGTAAGGACTGGGAGAACTATGCT. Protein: CASSKDWENYA. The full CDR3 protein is CASSKDWENYAEQFF.

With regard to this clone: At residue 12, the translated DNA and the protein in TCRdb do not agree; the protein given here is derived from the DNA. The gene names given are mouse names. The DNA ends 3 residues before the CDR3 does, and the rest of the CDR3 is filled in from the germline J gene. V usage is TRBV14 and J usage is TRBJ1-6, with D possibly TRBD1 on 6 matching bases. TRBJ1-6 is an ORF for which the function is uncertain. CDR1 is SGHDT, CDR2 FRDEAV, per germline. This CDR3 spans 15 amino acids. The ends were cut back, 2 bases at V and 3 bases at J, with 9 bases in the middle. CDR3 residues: CASSLRGGYNSPLYF. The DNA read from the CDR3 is TGTGCCAGCAGTTTGAGAGGGGGCTATAATTCGCCC.

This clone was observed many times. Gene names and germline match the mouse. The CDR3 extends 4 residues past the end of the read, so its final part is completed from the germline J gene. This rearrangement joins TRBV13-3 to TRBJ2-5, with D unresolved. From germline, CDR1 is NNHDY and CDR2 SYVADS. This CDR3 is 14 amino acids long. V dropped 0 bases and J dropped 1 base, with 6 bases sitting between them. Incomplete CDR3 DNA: TGTGCCAGCAGTGATGCCCACTACCAAGAC. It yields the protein CASSDAHYQD. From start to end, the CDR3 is CASSDAHYQDTQYF.

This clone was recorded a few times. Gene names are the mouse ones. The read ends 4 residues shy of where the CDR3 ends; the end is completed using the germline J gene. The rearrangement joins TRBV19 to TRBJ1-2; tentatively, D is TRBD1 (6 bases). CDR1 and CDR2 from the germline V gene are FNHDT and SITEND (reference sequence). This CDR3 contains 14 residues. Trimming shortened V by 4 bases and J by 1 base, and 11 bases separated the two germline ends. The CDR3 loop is CASSPRTVNSDYTF. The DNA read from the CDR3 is TGTGCCAGCAGTCCCCGGACAGTAAACTCC.

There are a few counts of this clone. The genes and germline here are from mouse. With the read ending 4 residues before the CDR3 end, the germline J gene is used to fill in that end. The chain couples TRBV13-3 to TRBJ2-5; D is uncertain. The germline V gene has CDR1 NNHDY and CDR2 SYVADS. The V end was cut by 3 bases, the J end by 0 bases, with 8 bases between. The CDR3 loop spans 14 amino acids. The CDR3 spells CASSGQDNQDTQYF. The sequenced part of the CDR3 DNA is TGTGCCAGCAGTGGGCAGGATAACCAAGAC.

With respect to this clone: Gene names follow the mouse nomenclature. This CDR3 is CASWGGENTLYF. The CDR3 DNA, read in part, is TGTGCCAGCTGGGGGGGGGAAAAC. The chain has TRBV19 and TRBJ2-4; 8 bases align to TRBD2. The read finishes 4 residues shy of the CDR3 end, and the germline J gene is used to complete it. From germline, CDR1 is FNHDT and CDR2 SITEND (reference sequence). The CDR3 loop spans 12 amino acids. The whole variable domain, remainder taken from reference TRBV19 and TRBJ2-4, is GGIITQTPKFLIGQEGQKLTLKCQQNFNHDTMYWYRQDSGKGLRLIYYSITENDLQKGDLSEGYDASREKKSSFSLTVTSAQKNEMAVFLCASWGGENTLYFGAGTRLSVL.

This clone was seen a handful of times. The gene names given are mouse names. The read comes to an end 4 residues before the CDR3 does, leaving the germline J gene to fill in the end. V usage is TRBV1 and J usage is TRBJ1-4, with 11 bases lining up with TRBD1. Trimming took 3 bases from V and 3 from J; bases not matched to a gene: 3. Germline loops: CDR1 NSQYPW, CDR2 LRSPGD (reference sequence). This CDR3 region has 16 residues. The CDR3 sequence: CTCSAGDRGANERLFF. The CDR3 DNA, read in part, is TGCACCTGCAGTGCGGGGGACAGGGGGGCCAACGAA.